Following are 30 T cell receptor beta chains from one sample sequenced in a study of Graves' ophthalmopathy and Graves' hyperthyroidism. TCR beta CDR3 amplification used RNA transcripts. First-round RT-PCR relied on HTBI primers, and a second-round multiplex PCR came next. Each CDR3 protein gets one entry after TCRdb re-called the multiplex PCR reads with MiXCR. The sample records roughly 700,000 distinct CDR3 sequences, 40% being singletons. The sequenced material came from peripheral blood. The receptors come from an adult man with Graves' ophthalmopathy.

The sample holds many counts of this clonotype. V gene TRBV19 combines with J gene TRBJ1-1; D unclear. Germline CDR1 reads LNHDA; CDR2 reads SQIVND (reference sequence). The CDR3 spans 15 residues. V was trimmed by 4 bases and J by 1 base, leaving 13 bases between them. This chain's CDR3 is CASSTRLTENTEAFF. DNA of the CDR3: TGTGCCAGTAGTACCCGGCTTACAGAGAACACTGAAGCTTTCTTT.

This clonotype occurred many times. The CDR3 DNA reads as TGTGCCAGCAGTTTTGCGCCGAATGGCAACACTGAAGCTTTCTTT. This gives the protein CASSFAPNGNTEAFF. This chain links TRBV12-3 or TRBV12-4 with TRBJ1-1; no clear D gene. The CDR3 contains 15 residues. The germline V and J ends were trimmed by 3 bases and 2 bases, with 13 bases remaining between them.

Of note for this clonotype: One end of the junction does not line up with germline, which may come from a read error. The chain links TRBV29-1 to TRBJ1-2; 7 bases match TRBD1. The V gene's germline CDR1 is SQVTM and CDR2 ANQGSEA. CDR3 size: 13 residues. The CDR3 DNA follows: TGCGGCGTTGATTATGGAGGGGGCGGTGGCTACACCTTC. As protein: CGVDYGGGGGYTF.

About this clonotype itself: This may be a read error: a much more frequent sequence differs by one nucleotide. The CDR3 reads CSATTSKAQETQYF. As DNA, the CDR3 is TGCAGTGCGACGACCTCCAAGGCGCAAGAGACCCAGTACTTC. This sequence joins TRBV20-1 and TRBJ2-5; no clear D. Deletions cut 6 bases from V and 2 bases from J, with 16 bases between. This CDR3 is 14 amino acids long. The V gene's germline CDR1 is DFQATT and CDR2 SNEGSKA (reference sequence).

V gene TRBV7-9 combines with J gene TRBJ2-2, with a weak D call TRBD2 (6 bases). Trimming shortened V by 2 bases and J by 3 bases, and 16 bases separated the two germline ends. The CDR3 sequence is 17 residues long. Germline CDR1 reads SEHNR; CDR2 reads FQNEAQ (reference sequence). CDR3 loop: CASSLPHDSGDTGELFF. CDR3 DNA: TGTGCCAGCAGCTTACCCCACGATAGCGGAGACACCGGGGAGCTGTTTTTT. Using reference TRBV7-9 and TRBJ2-2 for the parts outside the CDR3, the full variable domain is DTGVSQNPRHKITKRGQNVTFRCDPISEHNRLYWYRQTLGQGPEFLTYFQNEAQLEKSRLLSDRFSAERPKGSFSTLEIQRTEQGDSAMYLCASSLPHDSGDTGELFFGEGSRLTVL.

This clonotype was picked up a small number of times. V and J are TRBV7-2 and TRBJ2-5, with TRBD2 identical over 10 bases. This CDR3 comprises 15 residues. Germline V gene lookup returns CDR1 SGHTA and CDR2 FQGNSA. Germline trimming cut 6 bases from V and 1 base from J; bases unmatched to any gene: 5. The CDR3 coding sequence is TGTGCCAGCAGTCCGACTAGCGGGTTCCAAGAGACCCAGTACTTC. It yields the protein CASSPTSGFQETQYF.

Worth noting for this clonotype: A much larger clonotype is one base distant, so this may be a read error. The gene calls are TRBV19 and TRBJ1-1; D is ambiguous. The CDR3 spans 14 residues. Germline values: CDR1 LNHDA, CDR2 SQIVND (reference sequence). The CDR3 coding sequence is TGTGCCAGTAGTCCACACGATTCGAACTCTGAAGCTTTCTTT. Amino acids: CASSPHDSNSEAFF. The full variable domain, with the rest looked up from reference TRBV19 and TRBJ1-1, is DGGITQSPKYLFRKEGQNVTLSCEQNLNHDAMYWYRQDPGQGLRLIYYSQIVNDFQKGDIAEGYSVSREKKESFPLTVTSAQKNPTAFYLCASSPHDSNSEAFFGQGTRLTVV.

This rearrangement joins TRBV6-1 to TRBJ1-3; D call uncertain. The germline V gene has CDR1 MNHNS and CDR2 SASEGT. V was clipped by 3 bases and J by 0 bases, with 6 bases between them. This CDR3 region has 14 residues. As DNA, the CDR3 is TGTGCCAGCAGTGACACAAGCTCTGGAAACACCATATATTTT. Translating gives CASSDTSSGNTIYF.

Concerning this clonotype: A single base separates this from a much larger clone, so it may be a read error. The chain has TRBV24-1 and TRBJ1-5, with 10 bases lining up with TRBD1. Per germline, CDR1 KGHDR and CDR2 SFDVKD. This CDR3 region has 15 residues. Trimming at V came to 5 bases and at J to 4 bases, leaving 4 bases not matched to a gene. The CDR3 region is CATSAGTGVNQPQHF. The CDR3 DNA reads as TGTGCCACCAGTGCCGGGACAGGGGTTAATCAGCCCCAGCATTTT.

This clonotype was counted a few times. This chain connects TRBV7-2 to TRBJ1-2; D remains ambiguous. Per the germline V gene, CDR1 is SGHTA and CDR2 is FQGNSA. The length of the CDR3 is 16 residues. V dropped 4 bases and J dropped 0 bases, with 15 bases sitting between them. CDR3 DNA: TGTGCCAGCAGCTGGGCGTTGTCGGGCGCTAACTATGGCTACACCTTC. Residues: CASSWALSGANYGYTF.

The chain carries TRBV2 and TRBJ1-3, with 7 nucleotides matching TRBD1. The V gene's germline CDR1 is SNHLY and CDR2 FYNNEI. V lost 5 bases and J lost 7; bases outside the gene matches: 5. The CDR3 consists of 13 residues. The CDR3 coding sequence is TGTGCCAGCAGTCTCAGGGGGATGAACACCATATATTTT. Translated, it gives CASSLRGMNTIYF.

On this clonotype itself: The junction and the germline gene differ at one end; a read error may be behind it. The chain uses TRBV15 and TRBJ1-2; D remains ambiguous. The germline gives CDR1 LNHNV, CDR2 YYDKDF (reference sequence). The CDR3 runs 12 residues. CDR3 in DNA: TGTGCCACCAGCAGAGATCGGGGAAGATGTGTCTTC. Protein product: CATSRDRGRCVF.

The chain combines TRBV6-5 with TRBJ1-1; 8 positions agree with TRBD1. J lost 3 bases, V lost 6 bases, and 9 bases had no gene match. The CDR3 runs to 15 residues. From germline, CDR1 is MNHEY and CDR2 SVGAGI. The CDR3 sequence is CASSASTGGDTEAFF. The CDR3 DNA reads TGTGCCAGCAGCGCTTCAACAGGGGGAGACACTGAAGCTTTCTTT.

The gene calls are TRBV7-9 and TRBJ2-5, with D uncertain. CDR1 and CDR2 from the germline V gene are SEHNR and FQNEAQ (reference sequence). V lost 3 bases and J 10 bases, leaving 0 bases between the germline ends. This CDR3 has 8 amino acids. CDR3 bases: TGTGCCAGCAGCTTCCAGTACTTC. It translates to CASSFQYF.

The J gene is TRBJ2-5, the V gene TRBV19, with D perhaps matching TRBD1 or TRBD2 (5 bases each). This CDR3 is 15 amino acids long. Germline values: CDR1 LNHDA, CDR2 SQIVND (reference sequence). V lost 4 bases and J lost 6, with 18 bases in between. CDR3 DNA sequence: TGTGCCAGTAGTAGGGGGACCGAAGTAGTAAAGACCCAGTACTTC. This gives the protein CASSRGTEVVKTQYF. Complete variable domain (other parts from reference TRBV19 and TRBJ2-5): DGGITQSPKYLFRKEGQNVTLSCEQNLNHDAMYWYRQDPGQGLRLIYYSQIVNDFQKGDIAEGYSVSREKKESFPLTVTSAQKNPTAFYLCASSRGTEVVKTQYFGPGTRLLVL.

Notes on this clonotype: A read error may account for a junction end that differs from germline. In DNA, the CDR3 is TGTGCCAGCAGCCTAGCGTTAAAACAGGGCCTTACCTACGAGCAGTACTTC. This encodes CASSLALKQGLTYEQYF. This chain joins TRBV11-1 and TRBJ2-7; D may be TRBD1 or TRBD2 (6 bases each). There are 17 residues in the CDR3. The germline V gene has CDR1 SGHAT and CDR2 FQDESV (reference sequence). Combining the CDR3 with reference TRBV11-1 and TRBJ2-7 gives the whole variable domain EAEVAQSPRYKITEKSQAVAFWCDPISGHATLYWYRQILGQGPELLVQFQDESVVDDSQLPKDRFSAERLKGVDSTLKIQPAELGDSAMYLCASSLALKQGLTYEQYFGPGTRLTVT.

As regards this clonotype: Sequence at one end of the junction differs from germline and may be a read error. The V and J genes are TRBV7-9 and TRBJ2-5; no firm D call. This CDR3 has 13 residues. From germline, CDR1 is SEHNR and CDR2 FQNEAQ (reference sequence). CDR3 sequence (DNA): TGCGCCAGCAGCTTGGTTGGGGAAGGGACCCAGTACTTC. Its translation is CASSLVGEGTQYF.

In this sample, this clonotype turned up many times. V and J are TRBV5-4 and TRBJ2-6; no definite D call. This CDR3 is 16 amino acids long. V shed 0 bases and J shed 1 base, with 8 bases lying between them. CDR1 and CDR2 from the germline V gene are SGHNT and YYREEE (reference sequence). Written as DNA, the CDR3 is TGTGCCAGCAGCTTGGTTGGTGATTCTGGGGCCAACGTCCTGACTTTC. Translated, it gives CASSLVGDSGANVLTF.

This clonotype was counted a few times. V and J are TRBV14 and TRBJ1-5; D not resolved. Germline CDR1 and CDR2: SGHDN and FVKESK. Trimming removed 0 bases from V and 2 bases from J, with 5 bases in between. The CDR3 has 14 amino acids. The CDR3 DNA reads as TGTGCCAGCAGCCAAGATTCCCGCAATCAGCCCCAGCATTTT. Its translation: CASSQDSRNQPQHF.

This clonotype occurred many times. This sequence joins TRBV2 and TRBJ1-2, with D perhaps TRBD1 (6 bases). This CDR3 is 15 amino acids long. CDR1 and CDR2 from the germline V gene are SNHLY and FYNNEI. V was trimmed by 4 bases and J by 4 bases, leaving 16 bases between them. CDR3 nucleotides: TGTGCCAGCAGTGCATCCGGGACAATTGCCTATGGCTACACCTTC. Amino acids: CASSASGTIAYGYTF. The complete variable domain, with remaining parts taken from reference TRBV2 and TRBJ1-2, reads EPEVTQTPSHQVTQMGQEVILRCVPISNHLYFYWYRQILGQKVEFLVSFYNNEISEKSEIFDDQFSVERPDGSNFTLKIRSTKLEDSAMYFCASSASGTIAYGYTFGSGTRLTVV.

The V call is TRBV7-9, the J call TRBJ2-7; D possibly matches TRBD1 or TRBD2 (6 bases each). V lost 5 bases and J 6 bases, leaving 14 bases between the germline ends. Germline CDR1 SEHNR, CDR2 FQNEAQ (reference sequence). The CDR3 spans 13 residues. The CDR3 DNA reads TGTGCCAGCAGCACAGGAGGGGGGCGCGAGCAGTACTTC. Protein product: CASSTGGGREQYF.

This clonotype occurred a few times. The V call is TRBV19, the J call TRBJ2-2; D possibly corresponds to TRBD2 (6 bases). The CDR3 totals 19 residues. The germline CDR1 and CDR2 sequences are LNHDA and SQIVND (reference sequence). V was trimmed by 4 bases and J by 4 bases, leaving 25 bases between them. CDR3 DNA sequence: TGTGCCAGTAGTACACTGCTGTTGGGGACTCAGCATCTCACCGGGGAGCTGTTTTTT. Translating it yields CASSTLLLGTQHLTGELFF.

The chain recombines TRBV20-1 with TRBJ1-6, with 8 nucleotides matching TRBD1. Germline V gene lookup returns CDR1 DFQATT and CDR2 SNEGSKA (reference sequence). The trim removed 6 bases at V and 7 bases at J, leaving 8 bases unmatched. CDR3 length: 14 amino acids. The CDR3 loop reads CSAKAQGGNSPLHF. CDR3 in DNA: TGCAGTGCAAAAGCACAGGGGGGCAATTCACCCCTCCACTTT.

On this clonotype itself: Mismatch with germline at one junction end may stem from a read error. V is TRBV7-9 and J is TRBJ1-1, with D unresolved. CDR1 is SEHNR and CDR2 is FQNEAQ in the germline V gene (reference sequence). CDR3 length: 13 residues. CDR3 residues: CASGLPPHGEAFF. The CDR3 bases are TGTGCCAGCGGCTTACCACCGCACGGTGAAGCTTTCTTC.

This clonotype has a handful of counts. The rearrangement links TRBV10-3 to TRBJ2-3; D is ambiguous. In germline, CDR1 is ENHRY, CDR2 SYGVKD. Trimming pared 11 bases from V and 7 bases from J, leaving 16 bases between. The CDR3 sequence is 12 residues long. The CDR3 protein is CASHDPGNTQYF. The CDR3 DNA reads TGTGCCTCGCATGACCCTGGAAATACGCAGTATTTT.

The genes are TRBV11-2 and TRBJ2-6; either TRBD1 or TRBD2 may supply D (5 bases each). The V and J ends lost 5 bases and 0 bases respectively, with 14 bases between them. CDR1 and CDR2 (germline): SGHAT, FQNNGV. This CDR3 has 17 residues. Here the CDR3 reads CASSQKTGLSGANVLTF. The CDR3, as DNA: TGTGCCAGCAGCCAGAAGACGGGGCTCTCTGGGGCCAACGTCCTGACTTTC.

The rearrangement joins TRBV7-8 to TRBJ2-7; D is perhaps TRBD1 (5 bases). Trimming cost V 5 bases and J 6 bases, with 17 bases left between them. The germline V gene has CDR1 SGHVS and CDR2 FQNEAQ. CDR3 size: 14 residues. CDR3 sequence (DNA): TGTGCCAGCAGCCTCCGACCCAGGACATCCGAGCAGTACTTC. Its translation: CASSLRPRTSEQYF. The complete variable domain, with remaining parts taken from reference TRBV7-8 and TRBJ2-7, reads GAGVSQSPRYKVAKRGQDVALRCDPISGHVSLFWYQQALGQGPEFLTYFQNEAQLDKSGLPSDRFFAERPEGSVSTLKIQRTQQEDSAVYLCASSLRPRTSEQYFGPGTRLTVT.

This clonotype was observed many times. The chain has TRBV14 and TRBJ1-6; TRBD1 is a possible D gene (6 bases). The CDR3 sequence is 16 residues long. Germline V gene data show CDR1 as SGHDN and CDR2 as FVKESK. Trimming stripped 1 base from V and 4 bases from J, with 11 bases between. CDR3 DNA sequence: TGTGCCAGCAGCCAAGTCAGGGGAATGTATAATTCACCCCTCCACTTT. Translated: CASSQVRGMYNSPLHF.

This clonotype was detected a few times. The chain employs TRBV20-1 and TRBJ2-7; 8 bases align to TRBD1. Germline assignment: CDR1 DFQATT and CDR2 SNEGSKA (reference sequence). V was pared by 2 bases and J by 7 bases, with 13 bases of the junction left unmatched. The CDR3 contains 15 residues. The CDR3 here is CSARKFGQGPTEQYF. Written as DNA, the CDR3 is TGCAGTGCTAGAAAGTTCGGACAGGGACCTACGGAGCAGTACTTC.

V gene TRBV20-1 combines with J gene TRBJ2-7; D is undetermined. CDR1 is DFQATT and CDR2 is SNEGSKA in the germline V gene (reference sequence). Trimming removed 2 bases from V and 4 bases from J, with 12 bases in between. The CDR3 sequence is 13 residues long. This CDR3 reads CSARRALVYEQYF. Here the CDR3 DNA reads TGCAGTGCTAGACGGGCCTTAGTATACGAGCAGTACTTC.